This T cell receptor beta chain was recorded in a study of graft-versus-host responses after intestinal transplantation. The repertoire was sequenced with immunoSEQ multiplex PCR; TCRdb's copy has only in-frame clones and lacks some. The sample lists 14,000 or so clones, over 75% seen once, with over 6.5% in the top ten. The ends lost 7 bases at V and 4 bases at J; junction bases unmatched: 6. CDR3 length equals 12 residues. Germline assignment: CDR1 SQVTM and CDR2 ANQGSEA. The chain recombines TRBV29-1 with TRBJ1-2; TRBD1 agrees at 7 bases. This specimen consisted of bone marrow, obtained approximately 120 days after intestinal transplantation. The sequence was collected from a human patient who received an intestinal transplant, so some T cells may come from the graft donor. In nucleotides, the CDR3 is TGCAGCGGAGGGACAGCCCTCTATGGCTACACCTTC. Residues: CSGGTALYGYTF.